This T cell receptor beta chain was sequenced in a study of blood T cell repertoires in COVID-19 (TCRdb year 2020). Looking at the study overall: The collaborator samples originated in the United States, Italy and Spain and spanned the acute and convalescent phases of COVID-19. The prospective study material was composed of cDNA or gDNA derived from T cells, B-cell-depleted T cells, or PBMCs. Subjects who had been exposed to COVID-19, were actively infected with it, or had recovered from it provided the deeply sampled blood TCRbeta repertoires that made up the dataset. The repertoires were released in a freely available public database meant as a resource for research on the immune response to SARS-CoV-2. The samples were drawn from two sources: the first 160 participants of the ongoing ImmuneRACE study, and about 1,300 subjects contributed by 6 global collaborators. HLA class I and class II types, where available, came from metadata supplied by the sample provider rather than from assay-based typing. Nearly every sample came with metadata listing a de-identified subject ID, COVID-19 status, age in years and sex.

Points on this clone: Its antigen is still unknown. No much larger clone exists at a distance of one base, and base qualities are not known.

Deletion took 5 bases off V and 0 bases off J, with a span of 7 bases between the germline ends. The CDR3 runs 13 residues from the cysteine to the phenylalanine. Kept here is only the CDR3 DNA, which spans 39 bases and is read in frame from base 1. The CDR1 and CDR2 encoded by the germline V gene (reference sequence) are MNHNY and SVGAGI. TCRbeta CDR3 regions were amplified from genomic DNA using the immunoSEQ Assay, a bias-controlled multiplex PCR. Under the source paper's analysis protocol: The number of nucleated cells in each sample was estimated by amplification of reference gene primers within the assay. To quantify the absolute abundance of each unique TCRbeta CDR3 rearrangement, sequence reads were collapsed and filtered. For each sample, productive Simpson clonality was calculated as the square root of Simpson's diversity index across productive rearrangements. In its TCRdb copy, this immuneACCESS table keeps in-frame sequences only and misses some clones. Where compared with another copy, unresolved V genes explain less than half of these, and the others have no known cause. V, J and clone size were drawn from that table, and D and trimming were deduced from the DNA. The sample yields over 90,000 clones; approximately 84% were counted once. The ten largest clones represent just under 10% of the sample.

Whole blood was collected in K2EDTA tubes by collaborating institutions according to the institutions' own protocols. For TCRbeta analysis, collaborators shipped samples in one of three forms: frozen whole blood, isolated PBMCs, or DNA extracted from either of those sample types. What the work shows at the level of the full study, not this receptor alone: The amount of clinical and demographic metadata varied by source and participant and was provided uncurated.

The TCR originated in a man aged 35 to 55 with active or convalescent COVID-19. The chain is encoded by TRBV6-6 joined to TRBJ1-1; a weak D assignment points to TRBD1 (5 bases agree). Sequencing input: peripheral blood. The CDR3 here reads CASSTGMNTEAFF. The sequenced DNA: TGTGCCAGCAGTACAGGAATGAACACTGAAGCTTTCTTT.